These T cell receptor beta chains were read from a single sample in a study of cytomegalovirus exposure and HLA in healthy donors. TCRdb keeps only in-frame clones here, not all; method: immunoSEQ multiplex PCR. The sample table sets out some 55,000 clones. The sample consisted of PBMCs. The receptors come from a woman in her thirties or forties in good health and CMV-seronegative. CDR3s include the opening cysteine and the closing phenylalanine or tryptophan. Fields, in order: D gene, V gene, CDR3 length, J gene, CDR3 protein, CDR3 DNA. The D gene is left open where the match is weak.

d_gene: TRBD1; v_gene: TRBV28; len: 15; j_gene: TRBJ2-5; CDR3aa: CASSSPGQLQETQYF; CDR3nt: TGTGCCAGCAGTTCCCCGGGACAGCTCCAAGAGACCCAGTACTTC
d_gene: NA; v_gene: TRBV10-1; len: 15; j_gene: TRBJ2-4; CDR3aa: CASSVQALAKNIQYF; CDR3nt: TGCGCCAGCAGTGTTCAGGCCTTAGCCAAAAACATTCAGTACTTC
d_gene: NA; v_gene: TRBV30; len: 12; j_gene: TRBJ1-1; CDR3aa: CAWSVRGREAFF; CDR3nt: TGTGCCTGGAGTGTAAGAGGGAGGGAGGCTTTCTTT
d_gene: NA; v_gene: TRBV5-6; len: 14; j_gene: TRBJ1-2; CDR3aa: CASSLGEGAYGYTF; CDR3nt: TGTGCCAGCAGCTTGGGGGAGGGAGCCTATGGCTACACCTTC
d_gene: TRBD1; v_gene: TRBV7-3; len: 14; j_gene: TRBJ2-3; CDR3aa: CASSSQGGTDTQYF; CDR3nt: TGTGCCAGCAGCTCCCAGGGGGGCACAGATACGCAGTATTTT
d_gene: NA; v_gene: TRBV28; len: 14; j_gene: TRBJ1-2; CDR3aa: CASSLTNRASGYTF; CDR3nt: TGTGCCAGCAGTTTAACAAACAGGGCAAGTGGCTACACCTTC
d_gene: TRBD1; v_gene: TRBV7-9; len: 16; j_gene: TRBJ2-3; CDR3aa: CASSPGTDTSTDTQYF; CDR3nt: TGTGCCAGCAGCCCCGGGACAGATACTTCCACAGATACGCAGTATTTT
d_gene: TRBD1; v_gene: TRBV19; len: 13; j_gene: TRBJ2-5; CDR3aa: CASTPGGKQTQYF; CDR3nt: TGTGCCAGTACTCCAGGGGGCAAGCAGACCCAGTACTTC
d_gene: NA; v_gene: TRBV6-5; len: 13; j_gene: TRBJ2-7; CDR3aa: CASSYSDSYEQYF; CDR3nt: TGTGCCAGCAGTTACTCCGACAGCTACGAGCAGTACTTC
d_gene: TRBD1; v_gene: TRBV7-2; len: 15; j_gene: TRBJ1-2; CDR3aa: CASSSTPGTEYGYTF; CDR3nt: TGTGCCAGCAGCTCAACCCCAGGGACAGAGTATGGCTACACCTTC
d_gene: TRBD1; v_gene: TRBV18; len: 16; j_gene: TRBJ1-6; CDR3aa: CASSPSGTGGGSPLHF; CDR3nt: TGTGCCAGCTCACCTTCCGGGACAGGGGGCGGTTCACCCCTCCACTTT
d_gene: TRBD1; v_gene: TRBV28; len: 16; j_gene: TRBJ2-2; CDR3aa: CASSDSGTANTGELFF; CDR3nt: TGTGCCAGCAGTGACTCCGGGACAGCGAACACCGGGGAGCTGTTTTTT
d_gene: NA; v_gene: TRBV6-5; len: 14; j_gene: TRBJ2-1; CDR3aa: CASGWTPDRDEQFF; CDR3nt: TGTGCCAGCGGTTGGACTCCGGATCGTGATGAGCAGTTCTTC